The clone carrying this T cell receptor beta chain was observed a few times. The data belong to a study of OX40 agonist ivuxolimab in advanced cancers. Whole-study context: Dose-escalation patients were diagnosed with hepatocellular carcinoma, melanoma, renal cell cancer or head and neck cancer. Three dose-escalation patients had partial responses: one with hepatocellular carcinoma and two with cutaneous melanoma.

CDR3 length: 13 residues. Germline CDR1 is GTSNPN and CDR2 is SVGIG (reference sequence). V dropped 5 bases and J dropped 3 bases, with 11 bases sitting between them. Some clones are missing from TCRdb's copy, which holds only in-frame ones; the method was immunoSEQ multiplex PCR. The sample yields roughly 70,000 clones, 80% to 90% seen once. The chain recombines TRBV30 with TRBJ2-4, with D possibly being TRBD2 (6 bases). This specimen consisted of CD4+ or CD8+ T cells sorted from blood, obtained in a trial of the OX40 agonist ivuxolimab. The receptor's source is an adult with an advanced solid tumor such as melanoma, head and neck, liver or kidney cancer. The CDR3 is CAWEMEGKNIQYF. CDR3 bases: TGTGCCTGGGAAATGGAGGGCAAAAACATTCAGTACTTC. The variable domain in full, with the rest retrieved from reference TRBV30 and TRBJ2-4, is SQTIHQWPATLVQPVGSPLSLECTVEGTSNPNLYWYRQAAGRGLQLLFYSVGIGQISSEVPQNLSASRPQDRQFILSSKKLLLSDSGFYLCAWEMEGKNIQYFGAGTRLSVL.